Sequencing of this T cell receptor (beta chain) was carried out in a study of T-cell reconstitution after alpha-beta-depleted transplantation in children (dated by TCRdb to about 2016). About the investigation overall: Using TCR repertoire profiling, the study followed T-cell immune reconstitution in a quantitative way in children after TCRalphabeta/CD19-depleted allogeneic hematopoietic cell transplantation.

This clonotype was counted only a few times. No cognate antigen has been identified for it. No much larger clonotype is one base removed from it; base qualities were not supplied. Library method: PCR. The instrument given in TCRdb is Illumina HiSeq 2500. TCR library preparation used molecular barcoding, with unique molecular identifiers applied to normalize quantification of the TCRbeta repertoire. TCRdb reprocessing: public reads trimmed at Q25 with fastp, clones called with MiXCR, in-frame beta chains kept. Rows with a matching CDR3 protein are joined into one entry that keeps the most common DNA and genes. The sample data list roughly 500,000 distinct CDR3 sequences, and around a third of these were observed just once. The biggest ten clones account for roughly 2.5% of the sample. Specimen: PBMCs from the stem cell graft donor, collected from the stem cell graft. This clonotype originated in a human donor who donated a stem cell graft to a child with aplastic anemia.

The nucleotides are TGCGCCAGCAGCTATCGGACTAGCGGGAGTAATACGCAGTATTTT. It translates to CASSYRTSGSNTQYF. The rearrangement combines TRBV5-1 with TRBJ2-3, and 13 junctional nucleotides match TRBD2. For this chain, trimming is 3 bases at the V end and 7 bases at the J end, and the number of junction bases without a gene match is 5. The cysteine opens and the phenylalanine closes a CDR3 of 15 amino acids. Left in the record is the CDR3 DNA by itself, 45 bases read in frame from the first base. The germline V gene encodes CDR1 SGHRS and CDR2 YFSETQ.